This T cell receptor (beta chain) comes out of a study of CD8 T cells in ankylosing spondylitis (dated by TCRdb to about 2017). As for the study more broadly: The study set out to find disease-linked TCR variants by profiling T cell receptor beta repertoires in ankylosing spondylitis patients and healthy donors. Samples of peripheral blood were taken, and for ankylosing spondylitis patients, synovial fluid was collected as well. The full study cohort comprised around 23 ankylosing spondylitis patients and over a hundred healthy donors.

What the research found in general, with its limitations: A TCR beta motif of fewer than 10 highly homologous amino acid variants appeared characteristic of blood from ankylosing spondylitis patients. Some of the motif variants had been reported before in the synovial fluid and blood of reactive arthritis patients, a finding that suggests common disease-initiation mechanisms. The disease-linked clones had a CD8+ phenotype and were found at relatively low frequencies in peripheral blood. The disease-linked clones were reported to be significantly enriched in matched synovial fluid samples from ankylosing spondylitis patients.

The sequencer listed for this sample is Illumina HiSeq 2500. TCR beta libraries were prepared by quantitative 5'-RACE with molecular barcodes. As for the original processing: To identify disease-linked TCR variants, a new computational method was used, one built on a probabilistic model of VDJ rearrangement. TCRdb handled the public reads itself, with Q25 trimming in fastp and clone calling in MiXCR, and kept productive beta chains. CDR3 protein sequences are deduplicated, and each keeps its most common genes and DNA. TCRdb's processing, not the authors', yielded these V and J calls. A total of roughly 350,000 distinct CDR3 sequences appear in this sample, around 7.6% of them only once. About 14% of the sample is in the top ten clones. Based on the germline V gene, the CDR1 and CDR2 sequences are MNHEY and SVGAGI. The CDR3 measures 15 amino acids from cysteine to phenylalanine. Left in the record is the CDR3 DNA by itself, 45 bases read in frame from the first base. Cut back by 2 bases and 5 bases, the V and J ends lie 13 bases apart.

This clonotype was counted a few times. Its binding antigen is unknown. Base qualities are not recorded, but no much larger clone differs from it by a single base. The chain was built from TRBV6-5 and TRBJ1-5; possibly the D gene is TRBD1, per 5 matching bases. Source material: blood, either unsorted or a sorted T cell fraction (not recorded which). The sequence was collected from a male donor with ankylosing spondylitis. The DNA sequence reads TGTGCCAGCAGTTACCCCCGGGACGGACATCAGCCCCAGCATTTT. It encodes CASSYPRDGHQPQHF.